This T cell receptor beta chain was captured in a study of identical twins. General study findings and limits: High-abundance cord blood beta clonotypes had fewer insertions; memory repertoires showed none.

A single count supports this clonotype. Its antigen is as yet unknown. TCRdb analysed the 5' RACE reads with MiXCR anew, one entry per CDR3 protein. The sample consists of some 500,000 distinct CDR3 sequences, less than 25% of them appearing once. The length of the CDR3 is 15 residues. In germline, CDR1 is SNHLY, CDR2 FYNNEI. Trimming at V came to 8 bases and at J to 5 bases, leaving 13 bases not matched to a gene. These same records also appear under a second study, on T cells expressing NK-cell markers. That paper states: Of eight sequenced donors, seven were HCMV-seropositive and one HCMV-seronegative. It was still unclear whether expanded NKG2C+ T cell clones were HCMV specific.

Specimen: CD4+ T cells sorted from blood. The rearrangement joins TRBV2 to TRBJ2-5, with 8 bases matching TRBD2. The clonotype was recovered from a woman aged 18-29 years in good health. CDR3 in DNA: TGTGCCAGCGAGGGGTTGCGGGAGGCCCTGGAGACCCAGTACTTC. Translation: CASEGLREALETQYF.